The 27 T cell receptor beta chains reported below all come from one sample, sequenced in a study of T cells in Graves' hyperthyroidism and ophthalmopathy. Template material for amplifying TCR beta CDR3 regions consisted of RNA transcripts. Researchers ran a first-round RT-PCR on the TCR CDR3 using the HTBI primer set. TCRdb used MiXCR to reprocess the multiplex PCR reads, holding one entry per CDR3 protein. Of roughly 710,000 distinct CDR3 sequences in the sample, roughly 32% were seen once. Sequencing input: blood. Receptors were obtained from a woman in her forties with Graves' hyperthyroidism.

The V call is TRBV7-2, the J call TRBJ2-7; 7 bases match TRBD2. The ends lost 3 bases at V and 2 bases at J; junction bases unmatched: 7. The CDR3 is 15 amino acids. The germline V gene has CDR1 SGHTA and CDR2 FQGNSA. Written as DNA, the CDR3 is TGTGCCAGCAGCTTGGTAAGCGGGAACACCTACGAGCAGTACTTC. Amino acids: CASSLVSGNTYEQYF.

The J gene is TRBJ1-1, the V gene TRBV2, with 8 positions matching TRBD1. From germline, CDR1 is SNHLY and CDR2 FYNNEI. This CDR3 has 15 residues. V shed 8 bases and J 7 bases; nucleotides not matched to a gene: 15. CDR3 DNA: TGTGCCAGCTCGAAGGACATTCAGGGGGCTGATGAAGCTTTCTTT. This encodes CASSKDIQGADEAFF.

This clonotype has only a few counts. The rearrangement joins TRBV7-2 to TRBJ1-3; a weak D match, TRBD1 (5 bases). Between the trimmed V and J ends, which lost 5 bases and 0 bases, there was a span of 11 bases. The CDR3 totals 15 residues. The germline gives CDR1 SGHTA, CDR2 FQGNSA. CDR3 protein: CASSPIDSSGNTIYF. CDR3 in DNA: TGTGCCAGCAGCCCAATCGACAGCTCTGGAAACACCATATATTTT.

V usage is TRBV6-2 or TRBV6-3 and J usage is TRBJ2-7; D ambiguous. The CDR3 runs to 14 residues. CDR1 MNHEY and CDR2 SVGEGT come from the germline V gene. Between the trimmed V and J ends, which lost 6 bases and 0 bases, there was a span of 12 bases. CDR3 in DNA: TGTGCCAGCAGGGATCTAGATAGCTCCTACGAGCAGTACTTC. It codes for CASRDLDSSYEQYF.

This clonotype showed up many times. This chain's CDR3 is CASRIQGYEQYF. CDR3 bases: TGTGCCAGCAGGATACAGGGCTACGAGCAGTACTTC. The chain couples TRBV28 to TRBJ2-7, with D tentatively TRBD1 (6 bases). CDR3 size: 12 residues. Germline lookup yields CDR1 MDHEN and CDR2 SYDVKM. V lost 6 bases to trimming and J lost 3 bases, with 9 bases between them.

V and J are TRBV6-1 and TRBJ1-3; D gene unclear. CDR1 and CDR2 from the germline V gene are MNHNS and SASEGT. This CDR3 contains 15 residues. Trimming stripped 8 bases from V and 0 bases from J, with 14 bases between. The CDR3 nucleotides read TGTGCCAGCTCACCAGAAGGGCCCTCTGGAAACACCATATATTTT. Translation gives CASSPEGPSGNTIYF.

The gene calls are TRBV6-1 and TRBJ1-3; TRBD1 matches at 9 bases. CDR1 is MNHNS and CDR2 is SASEGT in the germline V gene. Trimming cost V 5 bases and J 0 bases; bases outside gene matches: 5. CDR3 length equals 16 residues. CDR3 sequence (DNA): TGTGCCAGCAGTCGCCCGACAGGGGGCTCTGGAAACACCATATATTTT. This codes for CASSRPTGGSGNTIYF.

The chain links TRBV12-3 or TRBV12-4 to TRBJ2-5, with TRBD1 as a possible D gene (6 bases). V was cut by 2 bases and J by 3 bases, with 13 bases left in between. The CDR3 covers 15 residues. CDR3 coding DNA: TGTGCCAGCAGTTTATCCGGCGCAGGGGAAGAGACCCAGTACTTC. It is translated as CASSLSGAGEETQYF.

The chain employs TRBV19 and TRBJ1-1, with a tentative D call TRBD1 (6 bases). The CDR3 runs to 12 residues. Trimming shortened V by 5 bases and J by 9 bases, and 13 bases separated the two germline ends. Germline values: CDR1 LNHDA, CDR2 SQIVND (reference sequence). CDR3 sequence reads: CASSSGGAQAFF. Here the CDR3 DNA reads TGTGCCAGTAGTTCGGGGGGCGCCCAAGCTTTCTTT.

The rearrangement uses TRBV12-3 or TRBV12-4 and TRBJ1-2, with 9 bases identical to TRBD1. V lost 6 bases to trimming and J lost 4 bases; unmatched junction nucleotides: 3. The CDR3 covers 13 residues. CDR3: CASSRTGVYGYTF. CDR3 nucleotide sequence: TGTGCCAGCAGCCGGACAGGGGTCTATGGCTACACCTTC.

This clonotype occurred a few times. The chain is built from TRBV19 and TRBJ1-2; no firm D call. Looked up from germline, CDR1 is LNHDA and CDR2 is SQIVND (reference sequence). The CDR3 runs to 14 residues. V dropped 2 bases and J dropped 2 bases, with 9 bases sitting between them. Written as DNA, the CDR3 is TGTGCCAGTAGTATATCTGCCAGCAACTATGGCTACACCTTC. Translating gives CASSISASNYGYTF.

This chain links TRBV10-2 with TRBJ2-5; D is possibly TRBD1 or TRBD2 (5 bases each). Germline CDR1 WSHSY, CDR2 SAAADI. Trimming cost V 7 bases and J 9 bases, with 18 bases left between them. The CDR3 is made up of 13 amino acids. CDR3 DNA sequence: TGCGCCAGCAAGACTTCGGGGCAGGGAGCCCAGTACTTC. Amino acid sequence: CASKTSGQGAQYF.

To note about this clonotype: One base away lies a much larger clone, so this may be a sequencing read error. This chain connects TRBV9 to TRBJ2-2, with 11 nucleotides matching TRBD2. Looked up from germline, CDR1 is SGDLS and CDR2 is YYNGEE. This CDR3 contains 14 residues. CDR3 region: CASSVSGGGGERFF. The CDR3 nucleotides are TGTGCCAGCAGCGTTAGCGGGGGGGGCGGGGAGCGGTTTTTT.

The chain employs TRBV20-1 and TRBJ1-3; D is uncertain. From germline, CDR1 is DFQATT and CDR2 SNEGSKA (reference sequence). The CDR3 totals 16 residues. Trimming pared 0 bases from V and 0 bases from J, leaving 12 bases between. CDR3 sequence reads: CSARDPNGFSGNTIYF. Here the CDR3 DNA reads TGCAGTGCTAGAGATCCAAACGGCTTCTCTGGAAACACCATATATTTT.

There are many counts of this clonotype. V gene TRBV5-6 combines with J gene TRBJ2-5, with TRBD2 matching over 15 bases. Germline V gives CDR1 SGHDT, CDR2 YYEEEE. The CDR3 length is 18 residues. The J segment lost 3 bases and the V segment lost 4 bases, leaving 10 bases of the junction unmatched. This CDR3 reads CASSRHGTSGRRKETQYF. The CDR3, as DNA: TGTGCCAGCAGCCGGCACGGGACTAGCGGGAGGAGGAAAGAGACCCAGTACTTC. Full variable domain (remainder filled in from reference TRBV5-6 and TRBJ2-5): DAGVTQSPTHLIKTRGQQVTLRCSPKSGHDTVSWYQQALGQGPQFIFQYYEEEERQRGNFPDRFSGHQFPNYSSELNVNALLLGDSALYLCASSRHGTSGRRKETQYFGPGTRLLVL.

This clonotype came up once. This rearrangement joins TRBV11-2 to TRBJ1-5; 8 bases match TRBD1. V lost 4 bases to trimming and J lost 11 bases; unmatched junction nucleotides: 13. This CDR3 has 15 residues. CDR1 and CDR2 (germline): SGHAT, FQNNGV. CDR3 coding DNA: TGTGCCAGCAGCTGGGAGGACAGGGCGGTAAAGACCCAGCATTTT. Protein product: CASSWEDRAVKTQHF.

This clonotype was observed a few times. The chain is built from TRBV5-6 and TRBJ2-5; possible D gene TRBD2, 5 bases. Trimming took 1 base from V and 5 from J, leaving 18 bases between them. The CDR3 contains 16 residues. CDR1 is SGHDT, CDR2 YYEEEE, per germline. CDR3 DNA: TGTGCCAGCAGCTTGCGGGTATCTTCACTAGGGGAGACCCAGTACTTC. Translating it yields CASSLRVSSLGETQYF.

This clonotype was recorded many times. The V gene is TRBV29-1, the J gene TRBJ2-7; TRBD2 matches 8 bases. Losses at the gene ends were 4 bases for V and 5 bases for J; bases not matched to a gene: 4. In germline, CDR1 is SQVTM, CDR2 ANQGSEA. There are 12 residues in the CDR3. CDR3 amino acids: CSVAWRGDEQYF. As DNA, the CDR3 is TGCAGCGTTGCGTGGCGGGGGGACGAGCAGTACTTC.

V gene TRBV5-1 combines with J gene TRBJ2-2, with no clear D. Germline assignment: CDR1 SGHRS and CDR2 YFSETQ. Trimming took off 0 bases at V and 4 bases at J, with 16 bases between the two ends. The CDR3 runs to 17 residues. The CDR3 DNA is TGCGCCAGCAGCTTGGACGGTATGGCCGCCGGCACCGGGGAGCTGTTTTTT. It codes for CASSLDGMAAGTGELFF. Full variable domain (rest looked up from reference TRBV5-1 and TRBJ2-2): KAGVTQTPRYLIKTRGQQVTLSCSPISGHRSVSWYQQTPGQGLQFLFEYFSETQRNKGNFPGRFSGRQFSNSRSEMNVSTLELGDSALYLCASSLDGMAAGTGELFFGEGSRLTVL.

This clonotype was seen at least ten times. This sequence joins TRBV29-1 and TRBJ1-4; tentatively, D is TRBD1 (6 bases). The V gene's germline CDR1 is SQVTM and CDR2 ANQGSEA. The V end lost 4 bases, the J end lost 8 bases, and 8 bases lay between the germline ends. The CDR3 has 11 residues. CDR3 protein: CSVAQGEKLFF. The CDR3 nucleotides are TGCAGCGTTGCACAGGGCGAAAAACTGTTTTTT.

This clonotype was detected many times. The chain couples TRBV13 to TRBJ1-1; D is perhaps TRBD1 (6 bases). Germline values: CDR1 PRHDT, CDR2 FYEKMQ (reference sequence). V was clipped by 6 bases and J by 1 base, with 18 bases between them. The CDR3 loop spans 16 amino acids. CDR3 sequence (DNA): TGTGCCAGCAGGTGGGCAGGGGTGTTTGGGAACACTGAAGCTTTCTTT. Its translation is CASRWAGVFGNTEAFF. Drawing the rest from reference TRBV13 and TRBJ1-1, the complete variable domain is AAGVIQSPRHLIKEKRETATLKCYPIPRHDTVYWYQQGPGQDPQFLISFYEKMQSDKGSIPDRFSAQQFSDYHSELNMSSLELGDSALYFCASRWAGVFGNTEAFFGQGTRLTVV.

This clonotype has at least ten counts. The chain is built from TRBV13 and TRBJ2-7; 9 bases map to TRBD1. The trim removed 6 bases at V and 6 bases at J, leaving 12 bases unmatched. Germline V lookup: CDR1 PRHDT, CDR2 FYEKMQ (reference sequence). CDR3 length equals 15 residues. The CDR3 reads CASSSGGQGLVEQYF. The CDR3 nucleotides read TGTGCCAGCAGTTCAGGCGGACAGGGGTTGGTCGAGCAGTACTTC.

The table lists this clonotype with many counts. At one boundary the junction diverges from the germline segment, which might be a read error. The chain has TRBV5-1 and TRBJ2-7, with 8 bases lining up with TRBD1. The CDR3 length is 14 residues. Germline V gene lookup returns CDR1 SGHRS and CDR2 YFSETQ. CDR3 sequence (DNA): TGTGCCAGCAGCTTCGGGACAGGTTCCTACGAGCAGTACTTC. It codes for CASSFGTGSYEQYF.

The chain couples TRBV7-2 to TRBJ1-3; D not certain. CDR3 length equals 17 residues. Germline V lookup: CDR1 SGHTA, CDR2 FQGNSA. The germline V and J ends were trimmed by 4 bases and 0 bases, with 16 bases remaining between them. The DNA of the CDR3 is TGTGCCAGCAGCTCAACGAACGGGCGCTACTCTGGAAACACCATATATTTT. Translating it yields CASSSTNGRYSGNTIYF.

The genes are TRBV2 and TRBJ1-4; maybe TRBD1 (6 bases). Trimming cost V 6 bases and J 7 bases, with 12 bases left between them. The CDR3 contains 13 residues. The germline CDR1 and CDR2 sequences are SNHLY and FYNNEI. The CDR3 nucleotides read TGTGCCAGCAGATCTACAGGGAGTGAAAAACTGTTTTTT. Residues: CASRSTGSEKLFF.

This clonotype has ten or more counts. The chain has TRBV19 and TRBJ2-7; tentative D call: TRBD1 (5 bases). V shed 3 bases and J shed 3 bases, with 12 bases lying between them. CDR1 and CDR2 from the germline V gene are LNHDA and SQIVND (reference sequence). The CDR3 runs 14 residues. For the CDR3, the DNA is TGTGCCAGTAGTATCCGCAACAGGAACTACGAGCAGTACTTC. Protein product: CASSIRNRNYEQYF.

V gene TRBV15 combines with J gene TRBJ2-7, with D hard to call. The CDR3 totals 16 residues. Trimming shortened V by 0 bases and J by 7 bases, and 19 bases separated the two germline ends. From germline, CDR1 is LNHNV and CDR2 YYDKDF (reference sequence). The CDR3 protein is CATSRERRSSYNEQYF. CDR3 sequence (DNA): TGTGCCACCAGCAGAGAGCGGCGCAGCTCCTACAATGAGCAGTACTTC.